This TCR beta chain emerged from a study of blood T cell repertoires in COVID-19. The method was immunoSEQ multiplex PCR; TCRdb's version includes in-frame clones alone and lacks a portion of them. The table has some 78,000 clones, around nine tenths seen once. The specimen sequenced was peripheral blood. This receptor was obtained from a man in his forties or fifties with active or convalescent COVID-19.

The CDR3 coding sequence is TGTGCCACCAGTGACAGTGGGGACAAGGGCTCCACTGAAGCTTTCTTT. Amino acid sequence: CATSDSGDKGSTEAFF. The rearrangement joins TRBV24-1 to TRBJ1-1, with D tentatively TRBD1 (6 bases). The V gene lost 4 bases and the J gene lost 4 bases, with 18 bases spanning the gap. The CDR3 is 16 amino acids. CDR1 is KGHDR, CDR2 SFDVKD, per germline.